This record looks at one T cell receptor (beta chain) sequence and its context. What this receptor recognizes is not known. No base qualities exist here, and no much larger clone lies one base off it. The immunoSEQ hsTCRB v3.0 assay was used at survey level resolution to sequence the TRB variable region. TRB sequencing targeted a depth of about 35,000-50,000 T-cell genomes per sample. Pooled TRB libraries were sequenced on an Illumina MiSeq with a v3 150-cycle kit. Processing in the source paper ran as follows. Repertoire analysis was performed in R inside a reproducible Nextflow workflow that covered QC, data transformation and analysis. LymphoSeq2, an R package for exploring AIRR-Seq data, was used to implement custom analyses. After excluding a few samples that yielded fewer than 5000 total TRB sequences, around 190 HIV repertoires remained for analysis. Of the roughly 180 retained HIV repertoires, about 59 were collected before and more than 120 after ART initiation. Repertoires were downsampled to 5000 TRB nucleotide sequences, with summary statistics averaged over 100 downsampling iterations. TRB sequences were retained for analysis only if CDR3 regions of at least seven amino acids were present. Diversity was assessed using a clonality score derived from Shannon entropy and using the Gini coefficient. In repertoire networks, the top 5000 CDR3 amino acid sequences were linked whenever an edit distance of one separated two sequences. For TRB CDR3 amino acid sequences, antigen specificity groups and MHC restriction were predicted with GLIPH2. Known CMV, EBV, HIV or tissue antigen associations were flagged by matching CDR3 amino acid sequences against VDJdb and McPAS-TCR. Pre-ART, post-ART and control groups were compared with Wilcoxon signed-rank tests and Holm-Bonferroni correction. This immuneACCESS table, as held by TCRdb, lists in-frame sequences with V and J called but not all clones. Of the missing ones, under half trace to an unresolved V gene in checked studies; the others have no known cause. V, J and clone size derive from that table, while D and trimming were established from the DNA sequence. Across this sample there are just over 15,000 clones, with about four fifths seen only once. Of the sample, about 16% falls within the top ten clones.

The record originates from a study of long-term antiretroviral therapy in people with HIV (dated by TCRdb to between 2020 and 2023). With respect to the entire study: The earliest samples were collected about a decade before the 2015 WHO recommendation for immediate ART, when ART was typically delayed until CD4 counts fell. From 30 adults with confirmed HIV infection, the cohort provided 150 to 200 cryopreserved PBMC samples, gathered serially across a mean of about six years (range 1-12). A retrospective serial study tested whether ART initiation and durable HIV suppression were associated with changes in peripheral blood TRB repertoire composition and diversity. About 40% of the 30 participants with HIV were female. No cross-contamination during QIAcube processing was shown when test extractions of a monoclonal T-cell line were performed alongside over 25 polyclonal samples.

V and J are truncated by 5 bases and 4 bases respectively, leaving an intervening sequence of 8 bases. As encoded in the germline V gene, CDR1 is WSHSY while CDR2 is SAAADI. From the cysteine up to the phenylalanine, the CDR3 has a length of 13 residues. Left in the record is the CDR3 DNA by itself, 39 bases read in frame from the first base. The research as a whole found: Because pre-ART samples had limited cell numbers, unsorted PBMC were profiled rather than sorted CD4+ and CD8+ T cells. The samples span the years 2004 to 2017, and the ART regimens used may be less effective than current regimens. Inferences about post-ART repertoire changes are limited because no data were available on ART adherence, viral resistance or therapy changes. Narrower CDR3 length ranges were observed in HIV repertoires than in controls, and an antigen-experienced repertoire with only a slight naive shift after ART was suggested by the network structure. Expanded TRB clones identified before ART initiation dominated the repertoire at all time points, although this dominance fluctuated and declined in many PLHIV after ART. Starting ART was linked to a significant rise in TRB diversity, yet even after long-term ART the diversity remained significantly lower than in transplant donor controls. Because PBMC availability was limited, only the TCR beta chain was sequenced, with no alpha chain pairing.

To be included, a participant needed at least one PBMC sample from before ART initiation plus at least two post-ART samples. All participants with HIV were treated in the United States of America. Before DNA extraction, cryopreserved samples containing about 1-10 million PBMC were thawed and washed. At the time of the earliest PBMC sample, participants with HIV were aged between about 23 and 54 years. Each participant contributed PBMC samples from 1-4 timepoints before ART initiation and 2-8 timepoints after ART initiation, with a median of 7 samples. For every participant, serial HIV viral load, CD4+ T-cell count, ART history and demographic data were obtained. Using a Qiagen kit on a QIAcube, genomic DNA was extracted from unsorted PBMC, with samples processed in batches of 12.

The receptor was isolated from a man in his forties with HIV. The sequenced sample was unsorted PBMCs, obtained just before starting antiretroviral therapy. The chain links TRBV10-2 with TRBJ1-4; a confident D gene designation cannot be given. The nucleotides read TGCGCCAGCAGTCCCGGGATTAATGAAAAACTGTTTTTT. This sequence encodes CASSPGINEKLFF.